In its sample, the clone carrying this TCR beta chain was seen a few times. No antigen is known for it. The sample originates from a study of beta chain features in type 1 diabetes. The overall study: Regarding age, gender and cell yields, patients proved similar to healthy donors.

Study-wide results and caveats: A moderate, significant TCRB CDR3 shortening appeared in type 1 diabetes across four CD4+ subsets.

Investigators reverse transcribed all isolated RNA, so they sequenced expressed TCRB transcripts. An average approximately 3.5 million reads came from naive, central memory and regulatory T cell samples. Produced via immunoSEQ multiplex PCR; TCRdb's table is partial and in-frame only. This table holds 600,000 to 700,000 clones, 13% found once. Germline loops: CDR1 MNHEY, CDR2 SMNVEV (reference sequence). Germline trimming cut 4 bases from V and 3 bases from J; bases unmatched to any gene: 6. CDR3 length equals 15 residues. CD4+ cells of the naive, central memory, regulatory and stem cell-like memory types were sorted via CD45RO/CCR7/CD25/CD127/CD95/CD27.

The source of this sequence is a man younger than 35 with type 1 diabetes. The sequenced material came from naive CD4+ T cells from blood. This chain links TRBV27 with TRBJ1-5; 7 bases fit TRBD1. For the CDR3, the DNA is TGTGCCAGCAGTTCCCAGGGGGGGCTCAATCAGCCCCAGCATTTT. Translating it yields CASSSQGGLNQPQHF.